The 2 T cell receptor beta chains below were found in one sample sequenced in a study of neurological immune-mediated disorders. A single record per CDR3 protein comes from TCRdb applying MiXCR to the 5' RACE reads. The sample shows tens of thousands of distinct CDR3 sequences, roughly 7% of them seen only once. The specimen was PBMCs. These receptor sequences come from a woman aged 40 to 49 in good health.

About this clonotype: Being one base from a much bigger clone, this may be a read error. Here the CDR3 omits its conserved ending phenylalanine or tryptophan, so a read error is the likely source. The V and J genes are TRBV7-6 and TRBJ2-7, with D tentatively TRBD1 (6 bases). V was trimmed by 4 bases and J by 3 bases, leaving 19 bases between them. CDR1 and CDR2 (germline): SGHVS, FNYEAQ. The CDR3 runs 16 residues. In DNA form, the CDR3 reads TGTGCCAGCAGCTCCCCTGGGGCAGGGGAGAACTACGAGCAGTACTTA. This translates into CASSSPGAGENYEQYL.

This clonotype has at least ten counts. The chain employs TRBV9 and TRBJ1-1, with D uncertain. V lost 4 bases to trimming and J lost 10 bases, with 23 bases between them. CDR3 length: 15 amino acids. Germline-derived CDR1 and CDR2 are SGDLS and YYNGEE. In DNA form, the CDR3 reads TGTGCCAGCAGCTCGCCGAAAGGGTCCCAATACGCAGCTTTCTTT. Residues: CASSSPKGSQYAAFF.